This T cell receptor (beta chain) was identified in a study of blood T cell repertoires in COVID-19. Looking at the study overall: Collection of acute and convalescent COVID-19 samples took place in the United States, Italy and Spain. From T cells, B-cell-depleted T cells, or PBMCs came the material, which was cDNA or gDNA.

The CDR3 loop spans 14 amino acids. With V trimmed by 6 bases and J by 4 bases, 7 bases remained unmatched. Germline loops: CDR1 SNHLY, CDR2 FYNNEI. In terms of age and location, participants ranged from roughly 18 to 100 years and lived in fewer than 30 US areas. In the source study's methods: The assay estimated nucleated cells by amplifying reference gene primers. Clones were read by immunoSEQ multiplex PCR, and TCRdb kept only the in-frame ones, dropping some. V and J calls and clone size are given by that table; D and trimming were obtained from the DNA. Here the sample spans 200,000 to 300,000 clones, roughly nine tenths being singletons.

The chain carries TRBV2 and TRBJ1-1; TRBD1 aligns across 8 bases. This clonotype was obtained from a woman aged 25-40 years with acute COVID-19. Specimen: PBMCs or T cells enriched from blood (not recorded which). This CDR3 is CASRGTGSTTEAFF. The CDR3 bases are TGTGCCAGCAGGGGGACAGGATCGACCACTGAAGCTTTCTTT.